Below are 10 T cell receptor beta chains sequenced from a single sample in a study of untreated major depressive disorder. The protocol was immunoSEQ multiplex PCR, while the TCRdb copy is restricted to in-frame clones and leaves out a portion. The table records 15,000 to 20,000 clones, approximately 87% of them present only once. Sample: CD4+ T cells from PBMCs. The receptor source for this set is a young woman in good health.

V gene TRBV2 combines with J gene TRBJ1-2; D is undetermined. The germline CDR1 and CDR2 sequences are SNHLY and FYNNEI. Trimming left V 6 bases short and J 3 bases short, with 11 bases between. The CDR3 has 13 amino acids. CDR3 nucleotides: TGTGCCAGCAGGGGCGAGTCTCACTATGGCTACACCTTC. As protein: CASRGESHYGYTF.

This chain links TRBV20-1 with TRBJ2-3; D remains ambiguous. CDR1 DFQATT and CDR2 SNEGSKA come from the germline V gene (reference sequence). The CDR3 contains 11 residues. Trimming cost V 8 bases and J 3 bases, with 9 bases left between them. The CDR3 sequence: CSYAPTDTQYF. Written as DNA, the CDR3 is TGCAGTTACGCTCCTACAGATACGCAGTATTTT.

The CDR3 DNA follows: TGTGCCAGCTCACCACCCGGACGAAGTACCGGGGAGCTGTTTTTT. It specifies CASSPPGRSTGELFF. The chain combines TRBV18 with TRBJ2-2; D gene ambiguous. The V and J ends lost 0 bases and 5 bases respectively, with 10 bases between them. The CDR3 runs 15 residues. CDR1 and CDR2 (germline): KGHSH, LQKENI.

V is TRBV18 and J is TRBJ1-5; D ambiguous. V was trimmed by 2 bases and J by 1 base, leaving 9 bases between them. This CDR3 is built from 15 residues. Germline lookup yields CDR1 KGHSH and CDR2 LQKENI. Here the CDR3 DNA reads TGTGCCAGCTCACCAGAAGGGCCCAGCAATCAGCCCCAGCATTTT. The encoded protein is CASSPEGPSNQPQHF.

V and J are TRBV7-3 and TRBJ2-3; TRBD2 agrees at 9 bases. The germline V gene encodes CDR1 SGHTA and CDR2 FQGTGA. The CDR3 is 19 amino acids. The V and J ends lost 2 bases and 0 bases, in that order; junction bases with no gene match: 12. In DNA form, the CDR3 reads TGTGCCAGCAGCTTATCGTCTAGCGGGATCTTTACTAGCACAGATACGCAGTATTTT. Translation: CASSLSSSGIFTSTDTQYF.

The V and J genes are TRBV27 and TRBJ2-7; TRBD2 matches at 8 bases. The germline V gene has CDR1 MNHEY and CDR2 SMNVEV (reference sequence). This CDR3 comprises 15 residues. The V segment lost 6 bases and the J segment 5 bases; nucleotides outside the gene matches: 12. CDR3 bases: TGTGCCAGCAGGGGCGGGGGGCCTTGGGATAACGAGCAGTACTTC. It translates to CASRGGGPWDNEQYF.

This clone was seen a few times. This chain joins TRBV19 and TRBJ1-1; D remains unclear. The CDR3 length is 12 residues. V gave up 3 bases and J gave up 10 bases, with 12 bases separating them. Germline CDR1 is LNHDA and CDR2 is SQIVND (reference sequence). The chain's CDR3 is CASSISSRGAFF. In DNA, the CDR3 is TGTGCCAGTAGTATCTCTTCCCGGGGAGCTTTCTTT.

The rearrangement links TRBV4-1 to TRBJ2-5; D is uncertain. Germline CDR1 MGHRA, CDR2 YSYEKL. With 4 bases removed from V and 7 bases from J, the gap between germline ends came to 13 bases. The CDR3 runs 13 residues. The CDR3 region has the DNA TGCGCCAGCAGCCTGGATTCCTACGGGACCCAGTACTTC. Translating gives CASSLDSYGTQYF.

J is TRBJ2-7 and V is TRBV6-1; 9 bases fit TRBD2. V lost 7 bases to trimming and J lost 7 bases; unmatched junction nucleotides: 8. The CDR3 covers 13 residues. In germline, CDR1 is MNHNS, CDR2 SASEGT. In DNA form, the CDR3 reads TGTGCCAGCAAGGTGACTAGCGGAGGGGAGCAGTACTTC. Translation gives CASKVTSGGEQYF.

The rearrangement links TRBV7-9 to TRBJ2-1, with TRBD2 matching over 11 bases. There are 17 residues in the CDR3. Germline loops: CDR1 SEHNR, CDR2 FQNEAQ (reference sequence). Unmatched junction bases numbered 9, after V lost 2 bases and J lost 6 bases. As DNA, the CDR3 is TGTGCCAGCAGCTTAACCGTAGCGGGAGGGATTGTCAATGAGCAGTTCTTC. Encoded protein: CASSLTVAGGIVNEQFF.